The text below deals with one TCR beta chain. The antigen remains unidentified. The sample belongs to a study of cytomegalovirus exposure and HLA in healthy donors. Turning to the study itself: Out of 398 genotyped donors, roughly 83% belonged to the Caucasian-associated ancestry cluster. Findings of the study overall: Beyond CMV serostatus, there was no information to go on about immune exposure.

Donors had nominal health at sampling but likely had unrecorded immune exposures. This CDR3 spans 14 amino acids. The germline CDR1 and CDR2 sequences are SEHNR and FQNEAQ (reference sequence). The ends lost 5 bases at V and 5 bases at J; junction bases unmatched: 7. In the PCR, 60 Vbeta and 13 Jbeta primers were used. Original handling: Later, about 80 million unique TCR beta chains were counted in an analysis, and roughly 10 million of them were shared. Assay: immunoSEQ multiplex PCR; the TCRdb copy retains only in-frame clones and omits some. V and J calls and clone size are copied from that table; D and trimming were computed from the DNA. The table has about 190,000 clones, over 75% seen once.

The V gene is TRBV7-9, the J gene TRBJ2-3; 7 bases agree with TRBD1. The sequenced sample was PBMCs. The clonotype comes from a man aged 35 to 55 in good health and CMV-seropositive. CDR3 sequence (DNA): TGTGCCAGCAGCCCGACAGGGATGGGAGATACGCAGTATTTT. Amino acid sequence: CASSPTGMGDTQYF.